The sequence of this TCR beta chain was determined in a study of healthy donors' naive CD4 and CD8 T cells. General study findings and limits: Possible naive T cell homeostatic proliferation bias remained unaddressed. Most V and J genes were reportedly biased between naive CD4+ and CD8+ cells. About 13% of CD4/CD8 propensity variance appeared explained by V, J and CDR3 charge.

In the case of this clonotype: Its specificity is not known.

V lost 3 bases to trimming and J lost 3 bases; unmatched junction nucleotides: 5. This CDR3 spans 15 amino acids. TCR libraries were built from 450 to 650 ng of total RNA by linear amplification. Authors' methods: Some 77,000 TCR alpha transcripts were sequenced from 4 to 6 healthy donors. TCRdb analysed the reads with MiXCR anew, one entry per CDR3 protein. The V and J calls and clone size come from TCRdb's table, not from the authors' own analysis. The sample holds 150,000 to 200,000 distinct CDR3 sequences; 74% are singletons and the top ten take roughly 2.3%. This TCR derives from a pool of human donors in good health; the sample pools cells from several healthy donors. Sequencing was done on a sample of naive CD4+ and CD8+ T cells sorted from blood, pooled from several donors. This chain uses TRBV12-3 or TRBV12-4 with TRBJ2-1, with TRBD2 matching 7 bases. The CDR3 nucleotides are TGTGCCAGCAGTTTTCTAGGCGGGAGCTACAATGAGCAGTTCTTC. The encoded protein is CASSFLGGSYNEQFF.